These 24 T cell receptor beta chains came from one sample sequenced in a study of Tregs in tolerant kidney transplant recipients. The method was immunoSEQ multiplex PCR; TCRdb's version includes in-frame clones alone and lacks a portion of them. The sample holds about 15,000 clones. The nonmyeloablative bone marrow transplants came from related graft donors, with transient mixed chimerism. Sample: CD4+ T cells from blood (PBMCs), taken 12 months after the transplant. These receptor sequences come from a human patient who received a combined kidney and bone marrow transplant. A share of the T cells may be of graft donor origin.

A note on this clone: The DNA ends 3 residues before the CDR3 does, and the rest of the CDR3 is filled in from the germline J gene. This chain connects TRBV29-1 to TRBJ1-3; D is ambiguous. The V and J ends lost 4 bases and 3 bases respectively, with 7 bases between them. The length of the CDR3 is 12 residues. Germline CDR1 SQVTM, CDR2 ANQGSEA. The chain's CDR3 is CSVGRDGNTIYF. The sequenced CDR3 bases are TGCAGCGTTGGGCGGGATGGAAACACC.

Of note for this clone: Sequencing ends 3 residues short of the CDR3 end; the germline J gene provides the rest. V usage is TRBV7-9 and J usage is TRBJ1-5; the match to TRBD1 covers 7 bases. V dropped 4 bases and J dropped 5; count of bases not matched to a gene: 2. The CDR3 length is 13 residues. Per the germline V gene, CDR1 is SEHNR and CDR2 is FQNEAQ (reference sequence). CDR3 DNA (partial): TGTGCCAGCAGCTCCACAGGGGATCAGCCC. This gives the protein CASSSTGDQP. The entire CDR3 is CASSSTGDQPQHF.

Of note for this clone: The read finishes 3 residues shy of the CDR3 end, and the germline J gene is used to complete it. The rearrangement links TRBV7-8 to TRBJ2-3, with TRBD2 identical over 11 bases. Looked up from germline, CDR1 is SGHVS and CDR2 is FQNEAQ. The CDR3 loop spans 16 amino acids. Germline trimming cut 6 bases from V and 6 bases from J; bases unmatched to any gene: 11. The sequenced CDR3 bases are TGTGCCAGCAGGCCCTTGACTAGCGGGACTGGGGATACG. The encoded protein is CASRPLTSGTGDT. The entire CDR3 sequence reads CASRPLTSGTGDTQYF.

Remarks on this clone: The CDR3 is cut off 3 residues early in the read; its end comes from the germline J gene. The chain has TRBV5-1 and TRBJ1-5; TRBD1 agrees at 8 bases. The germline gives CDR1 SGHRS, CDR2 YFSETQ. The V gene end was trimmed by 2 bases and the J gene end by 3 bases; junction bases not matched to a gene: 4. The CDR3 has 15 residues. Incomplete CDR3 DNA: TGCGCCAGCAGCTTAGGGACAGGAAACAATCAGCCC. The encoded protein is CASSLGTGNNQP. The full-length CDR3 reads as CASSLGTGNNQPQHF.

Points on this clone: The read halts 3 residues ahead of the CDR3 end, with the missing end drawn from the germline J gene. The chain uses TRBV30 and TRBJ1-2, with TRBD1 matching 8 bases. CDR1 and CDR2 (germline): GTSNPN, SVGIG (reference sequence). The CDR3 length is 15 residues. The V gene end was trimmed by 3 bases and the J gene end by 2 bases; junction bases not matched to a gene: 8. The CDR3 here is CAWRGRQGLNYGYTF. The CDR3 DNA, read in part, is TGTGCCTGGAGGGGCCGACAGGGGTTGAACTATGGC.

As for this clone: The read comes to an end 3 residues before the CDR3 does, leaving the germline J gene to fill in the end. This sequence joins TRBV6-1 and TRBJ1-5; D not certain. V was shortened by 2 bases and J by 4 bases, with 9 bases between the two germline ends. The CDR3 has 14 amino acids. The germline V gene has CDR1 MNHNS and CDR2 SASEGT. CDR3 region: CASSESLINQPQHF. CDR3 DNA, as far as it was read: TGTGCCAGCAGTGAAAGCCTGATTAATCAGCCC.

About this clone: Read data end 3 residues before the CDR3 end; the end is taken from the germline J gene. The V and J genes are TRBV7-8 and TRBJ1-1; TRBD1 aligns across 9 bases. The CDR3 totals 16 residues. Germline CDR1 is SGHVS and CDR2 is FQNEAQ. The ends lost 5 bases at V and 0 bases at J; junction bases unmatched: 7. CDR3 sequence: CASSQKDRGLNTEAFF. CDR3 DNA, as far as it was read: TGTGCCAGCAGCCAAAAGGACAGGGGTTTGAACACTGAA.

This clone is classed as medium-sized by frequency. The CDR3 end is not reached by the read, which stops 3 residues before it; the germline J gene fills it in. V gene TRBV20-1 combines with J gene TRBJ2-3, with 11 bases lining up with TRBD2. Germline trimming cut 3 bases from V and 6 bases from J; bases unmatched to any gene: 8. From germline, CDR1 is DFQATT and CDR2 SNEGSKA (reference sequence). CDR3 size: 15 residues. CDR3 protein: CSAREPGLAVDTQYF. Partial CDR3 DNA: TGCAGTGCTAGGGAACCGGGACTAGCGGTGGATACG.

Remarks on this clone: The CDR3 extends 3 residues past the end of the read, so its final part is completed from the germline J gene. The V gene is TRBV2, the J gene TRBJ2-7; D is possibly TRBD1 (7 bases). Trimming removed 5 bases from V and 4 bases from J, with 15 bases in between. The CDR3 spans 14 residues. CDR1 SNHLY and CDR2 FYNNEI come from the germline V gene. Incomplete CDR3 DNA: TGTGCCAGCAGTCGACAGGGACTTGCATACGAG. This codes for CASSRQGLAYE. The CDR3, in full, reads CASSRQGLAYEQYF.

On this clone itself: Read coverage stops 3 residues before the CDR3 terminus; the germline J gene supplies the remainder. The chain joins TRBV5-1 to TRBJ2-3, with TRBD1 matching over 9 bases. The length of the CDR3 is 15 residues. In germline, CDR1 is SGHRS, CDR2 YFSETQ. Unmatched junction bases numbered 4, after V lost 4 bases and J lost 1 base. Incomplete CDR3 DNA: TGCGCCAGCAGCACACAGGGGGCAGGCACAGATACG. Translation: CASSTQGAGTDT. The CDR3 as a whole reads CASSTQGAGTDTQYF.

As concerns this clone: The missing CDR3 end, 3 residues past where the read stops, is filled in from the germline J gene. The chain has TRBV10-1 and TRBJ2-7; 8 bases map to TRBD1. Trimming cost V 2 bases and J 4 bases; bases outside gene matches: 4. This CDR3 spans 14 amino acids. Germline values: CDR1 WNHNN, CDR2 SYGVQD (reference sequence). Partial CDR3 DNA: TGCGCCAGCAGTGAGAGGGACAGGATTTACGAG. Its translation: CASSERDRIYE. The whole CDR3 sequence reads CASSERDRIYEQYF.

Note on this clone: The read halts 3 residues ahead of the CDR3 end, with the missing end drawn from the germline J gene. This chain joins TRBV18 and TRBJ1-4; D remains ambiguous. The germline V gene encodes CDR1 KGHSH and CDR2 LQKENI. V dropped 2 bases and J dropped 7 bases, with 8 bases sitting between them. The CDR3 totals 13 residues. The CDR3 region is CASSPLRGEKLFF. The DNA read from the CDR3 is TGTGCCAGCTCACCATTGCGGGGTGAAAAA.

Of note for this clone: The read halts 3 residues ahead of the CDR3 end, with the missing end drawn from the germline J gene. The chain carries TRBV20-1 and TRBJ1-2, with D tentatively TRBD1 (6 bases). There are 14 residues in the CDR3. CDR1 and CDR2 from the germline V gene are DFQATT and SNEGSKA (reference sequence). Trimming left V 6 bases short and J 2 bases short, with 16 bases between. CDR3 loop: CSARTGRGNYGYTF. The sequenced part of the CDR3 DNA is TGCAGTGCCCGGACCGGGAGGGGGAACTATGGC.

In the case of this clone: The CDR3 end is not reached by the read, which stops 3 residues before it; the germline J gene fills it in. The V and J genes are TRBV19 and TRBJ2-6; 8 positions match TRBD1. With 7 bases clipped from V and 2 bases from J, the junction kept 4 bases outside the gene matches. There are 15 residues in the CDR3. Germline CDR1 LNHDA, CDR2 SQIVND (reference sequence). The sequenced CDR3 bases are TGTGCCAGTAACCCGACAGGGGCTGGGGCCAACGTC. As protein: CASNPTGAGANV. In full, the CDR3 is CASNPTGAGANVLTF.

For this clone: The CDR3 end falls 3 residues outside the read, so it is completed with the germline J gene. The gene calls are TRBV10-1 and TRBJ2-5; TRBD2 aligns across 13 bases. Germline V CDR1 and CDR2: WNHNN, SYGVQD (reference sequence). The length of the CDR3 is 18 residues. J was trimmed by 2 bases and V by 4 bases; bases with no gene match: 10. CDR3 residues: CASSVGTSGTLQQETQYF. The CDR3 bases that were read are TGCGCCAGCAGTGTCGGGACTAGCGGGACACTACAACAAGAGACC.

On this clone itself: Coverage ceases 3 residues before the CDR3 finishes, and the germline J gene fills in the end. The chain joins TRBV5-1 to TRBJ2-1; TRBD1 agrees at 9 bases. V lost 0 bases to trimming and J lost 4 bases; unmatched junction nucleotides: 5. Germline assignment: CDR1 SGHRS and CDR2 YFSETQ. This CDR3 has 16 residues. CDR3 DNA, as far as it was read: TGCGCCAGCAGCTTGGGCTCTGACAGGGGGTACAATGAG. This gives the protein CASSLGSDRGYNE. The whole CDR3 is CASSLGSDRGYNEQFF.

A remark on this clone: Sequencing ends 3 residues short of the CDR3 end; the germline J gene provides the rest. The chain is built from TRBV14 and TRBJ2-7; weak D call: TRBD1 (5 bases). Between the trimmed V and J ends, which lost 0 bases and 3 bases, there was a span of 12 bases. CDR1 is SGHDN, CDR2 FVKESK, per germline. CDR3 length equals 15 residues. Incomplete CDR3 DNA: TGTGCCAGCAGCCAAGACAGGGTTCACTTCTACGAG. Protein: CASSQDRVHFYE. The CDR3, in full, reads CASSQDRVHFYEQYF.

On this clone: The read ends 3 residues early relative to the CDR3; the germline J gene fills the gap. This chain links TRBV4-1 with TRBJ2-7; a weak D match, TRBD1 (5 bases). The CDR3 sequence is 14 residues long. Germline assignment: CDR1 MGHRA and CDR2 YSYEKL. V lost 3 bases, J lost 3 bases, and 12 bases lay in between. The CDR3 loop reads CASSHSWGGYEQYF. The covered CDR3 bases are TGCGCCAGCAGCCACTCCTGGGGCGGCTACGAG.

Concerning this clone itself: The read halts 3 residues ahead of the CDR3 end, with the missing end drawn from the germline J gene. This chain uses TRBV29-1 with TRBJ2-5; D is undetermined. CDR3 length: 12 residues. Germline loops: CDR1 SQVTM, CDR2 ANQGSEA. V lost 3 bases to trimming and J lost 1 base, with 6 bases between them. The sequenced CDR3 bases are TGCAGCGTTGACAGGTCCCAAGAGACC. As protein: CSVDRSQET. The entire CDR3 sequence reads CSVDRSQETQYF.

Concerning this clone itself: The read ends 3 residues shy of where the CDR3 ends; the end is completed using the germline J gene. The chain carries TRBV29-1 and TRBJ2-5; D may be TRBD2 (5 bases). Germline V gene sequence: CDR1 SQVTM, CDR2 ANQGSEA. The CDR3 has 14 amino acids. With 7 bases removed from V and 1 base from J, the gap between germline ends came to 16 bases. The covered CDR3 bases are TGCAGCGGGCGATTCAGCGGCGCCCAAGAGACC. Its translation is CSGRFSGAQET. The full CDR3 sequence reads CSGRFSGAQETQYF.

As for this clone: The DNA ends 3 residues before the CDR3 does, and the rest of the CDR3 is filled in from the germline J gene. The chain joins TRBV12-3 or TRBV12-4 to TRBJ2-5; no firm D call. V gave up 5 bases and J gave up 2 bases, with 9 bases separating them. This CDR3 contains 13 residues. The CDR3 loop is CASSPNTQETQYF. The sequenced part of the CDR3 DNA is TGTGCCAGCAGTCCTAATACTCAAGAGACC.

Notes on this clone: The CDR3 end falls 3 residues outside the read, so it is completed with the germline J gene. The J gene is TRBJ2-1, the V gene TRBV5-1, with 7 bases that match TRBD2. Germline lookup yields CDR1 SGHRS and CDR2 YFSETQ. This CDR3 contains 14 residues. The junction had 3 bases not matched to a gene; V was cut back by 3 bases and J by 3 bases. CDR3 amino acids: CASSWGGVYNEQFF. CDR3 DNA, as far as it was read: TGCGCCAGCAGCTGGGGGGGGGTCTACAATGAG.

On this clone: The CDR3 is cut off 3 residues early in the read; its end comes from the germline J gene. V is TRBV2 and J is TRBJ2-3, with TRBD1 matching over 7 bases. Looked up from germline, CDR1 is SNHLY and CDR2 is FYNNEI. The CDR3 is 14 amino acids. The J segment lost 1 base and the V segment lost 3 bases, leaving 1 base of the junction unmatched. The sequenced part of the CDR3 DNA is TGTGCCAGCAGTGATGACAGGGGCACAGATACG. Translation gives CASSDDRGTDT. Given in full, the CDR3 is CASSDDRGTDTQYF.

The sequenced CDR3 bases are TGTGCCAGCAGCTCGTGGACAGGGAACACTGAA. Protein product: CASSSWTGNTE. The full-length CDR3 reads as CASSSWTGNTEAFF. The rearrangement uses TRBV7-9 and TRBJ1-1, with TRBD1 identical over 7 bases. Coverage ceases 3 residues before the CDR3 finishes, and the germline J gene fills in the end. CDR1 is SEHNR and CDR2 is FQNEAQ in the germline V gene (reference sequence). The CDR3 runs to 14 residues. V shed 4 bases and J 1 base; nucleotides not matched to a gene: 3.